This is a list of T cell receptor beta chains from one sample in a study of CD8+CD57+ T cells in acquired aplastic anemia. MiXCR, run by TCRdb on the reads, gives a single entry per CDR3 protein. Of about 180,000 distinct CDR3 sequences in the sample, 46% are singletons; the top ten hold around 3%. The sample comprised sorted CD4+, CD8+, or CD8+CD57+ T cells (not recorded which) from PBMCs. The receptors derive from a human donor in good health. Each CDR3 is given with its conserved first and last residue. A D gene is named only where the DNA matches it firmly. Size is omitted from some rows. Given values are once, few, many or a class for expanded clones.

D gene: -
J gene: TRBJ2-7
V gene: TRBV25-1
clone size: -
CDR3 DNA: TGTGCCAGCAGTGAATCCGGCGGAGTGGCCTACGAGCAGTACTTC
CDR3 protein: CASSESGGVAYEQYF

D gene: TRBD1
J gene: TRBJ1-6
V gene: TRBV28
clone size: few
CDR3 DNA: TGTGCCAGCAGCCTCCAGGGGGCTGGGACAGGTTCACCCCTCCACTTT
CDR3 protein: CASSLQGAGTGSPLHF

D gene: -
J gene: TRBJ1-1
V gene: TRBV5-1
clone size: -
CDR3 DNA: TGCGCCAGCAGCTTATGGTCAGGCACTGAAGCTTTCTTT
CDR3 protein: CASSLWSGTEAFF

D gene: -
J gene: TRBJ2-3
V gene: TRBV25-1
clone size: -
CDR3 DNA: TGTGCCAGCAGCGACCTAGGGACCTCAGATACGCAGTATTTT
CDR3 protein: CASSDLGTSDTQYF

D gene: -
J gene: TRBJ1-2
V gene: TRBV28
clone size: few
CDR3 DNA: TGTGCCAGCAGTTTAAGCGGGCTGGGCTATGGCTACACCTTC
CDR3 protein: CASSLSGLGYGYTF

D gene: -
J gene: TRBJ1-6
V gene: TRBV6-1
clone size: many
CDR3 DNA: TGTGCCAGCGGGTTGGACAGTTTGTATAATTCACCCCTCCACTTT
CDR3 protein: CASGLDSLYNSPLHF

D gene: -
J gene: TRBJ1-1
V gene: TRBV29-1
clone size: -
CDR3 DNA: TGCAGCGTTGGGACGTACACTGAAGCTTTCTTT
CDR3 protein: CSVGTYTEAFF

D gene: -
J gene: TRBJ2-7
V gene: TRBV27
clone size: few
CDR3 DNA: TGTGCCAGCAGTTTATCACTTCGGGCTAGCGCCTACTACGAGCAGTACTTC
CDR3 protein: CASSLSLRASAYYEQYF

D gene: -
J gene: TRBJ1-4
V gene: TRBV7-8
clone size: -
CDR3 DNA: TGTGCCAGCAGCCAAGTGGGTGGAGCAGGGCACACTAATGAAAAACTGTTTTTT
CDR3 protein: CASSQVGGAGHTNEKLFF

D gene: -
J gene: TRBJ2-7
V gene: TRBV18
clone size: few
CDR3 DNA: TGTGCCAGCTCACCACCAAGCACCTACGAGCAGTACTTC
CDR3 protein: CASSPPSTYEQYF

D gene: -
J gene: TRBJ2-1
V gene: TRBV24-1
clone size: -
CDR3 DNA: TGTGCCACCAGTGATTTGCACGGAGAGAAGGGCTCCTACAATGAGCAGTTCTTC
CDR3 protein: CATSDLHGEKGSYNEQFF

D gene: TRBD2
J gene: TRBJ2-7
V gene: TRBV10-3
clone size: once
CDR3 DNA: TGTGCCATCACTGAAGCGGGGTCCTACGAGCAGTACTTC
CDR3 protein: CAITEAGSYEQYF

D gene: -
J gene: TRBJ1-2
V gene: TRBV25-1
clone size: many
CDR3 DNA: TGTGCCAGCAGTGAGATAGAAGACAGTCTCTATGGCTACACCTTC
CDR3 protein: CASSEIEDSLYGYTF

D gene: -
J gene: TRBJ1-3
V gene: TRBV29-1
clone size: few
CDR3 DNA: TGCAGCGTTGTCAAAGCGGCAGGAAACACCATATATTTT
CDR3 protein: CSVVKAAGNTIYF

D gene: -
J gene: TRBJ2-1
V gene: TRBV7-2
clone size: many
CDR3 DNA: TGTGCCAGCAGCTTAGAGCAGCCTGAGCAGTTCTTC
CDR3 protein: CASSLEQPEQFF

D gene: -
J gene: TRBJ1-5
V gene: TRBV4-1
clone size: once
CDR3 DNA: TGCGCCAGCAGCCCTGCGGAGGTCACAATCCAGCCCCAGCATTTT
CDR3 protein: CASSPAEVTIQPQHF

D gene: TRBD2
J gene: TRBJ2-7
V gene: TRBV2
clone size: -
CDR3 DNA: TGTGCCAGCAGTGAGGGACTAGCGGACATCTACGAGCAGTACTTC
CDR3 protein: CASSEGLADIYEQYF

D gene: -
J gene: TRBJ2-5
V gene: TRBV20-1
clone size: -
CDR3 DNA: TGCAGTGCTAGAGCATTGCGGGCGAGGAAAGAGACCCAGCACTTC
CDR3 protein: CSARALRARKETQHF

D gene: -
J gene: TRBJ2-7
V gene: TRBV2
clone size: many
CDR3 DNA: TGTGCCAGCACAGTGGGAACCTCCTACGAGCAGTACTTC
CDR3 protein: CASTVGTSYEQYF

D gene: -
J gene: TRBJ1-5
V gene: TRBV20-1
clone size: many
CDR3 DNA: TGCAGTGCTAGAGGAGGGGGGGGAGGGGAGACTAATCAGCCCCAGCATTTT
CDR3 protein: CSARGGGGGETNQPQHF

D gene: -
J gene: TRBJ2-4
V gene: TRBV20-1
clone size: many
CDR3 DNA: TGCAGTGCTAGAGGAGCCAAAAACATTCAGTACTTC
CDR3 protein: CSARGAKNIQYF

D gene: -
J gene: TRBJ1-4
V gene: TRBV5-1
clone size: -
CDR3 DNA: TGCGCCAGCAGCTTGGCCATCGGGGCAACTAATGAAAAACTGTTTTTT
CDR3 protein: CASSLAIGATNEKLFF

D gene: TRBD1
J gene: TRBJ2-7
V gene: TRBV10-3
clone size: -
CDR3 DNA: TGTGCCATCAGTGACCAACAGGGGGCGCGGGGTCACGAGCAGTACTTC
CDR3 protein: CAISDQQGARGHEQYF

D gene: -
J gene: TRBJ1-2
V gene: TRBV19
clone size: -
CDR3 DNA: TGTGCCAGTAAAATAAGTAAAGGTCGTGCAGGAGGCTACACCTTC
CDR3 protein: CASKISKGRAGGYTF

D gene: -
J gene: TRBJ1-2
V gene: TRBV10-3
clone size: -
CDR3 DNA: TGTGCCATCGAGGCCAGGATTACAGGACAGTATTATGGCTACACCTTC
CDR3 protein: CAIEARITGQYYGYTF

D gene: -
J gene: TRBJ2-7
V gene: TRBV9
clone size: -
CDR3 DNA: TGTGCCAGCAGCGAAGGGAACGAGCAGTACTTC
CDR3 protein: CASSEGNEQYF

D gene: TRBD2
J gene: TRBJ2-7
V gene: TRBV7-2
clone size: few
CDR3 DNA: TGTGCCAGCAGCGGGGGGGTGGCCTACGAGCAGTACTTC
CDR3 protein: CASSGGVAYEQYF

D gene: -
J gene: TRBJ1-2
V gene: TRBV12-3/TRBV12-4
clone size: few
CDR3 DNA: TGTGCCAGCAGTCCAGGGTCCTCTGGCTATGGCTACACCTTC
CDR3 protein: CASSPGSSGYGYTF

D gene: -
J gene: TRBJ1-1
V gene: TRBV9
clone size: -
CDR3 DNA: TGTGCCAGCAGCGTAGGGGACAACGCGGGTCCGGCGTTCTTT
CDR3 protein: CASSVGDNAGPAFF

D gene: TRBD2
J gene: TRBJ2-7
V gene: TRBV4-2
clone size: -
CDR3 DNA: TGTGCCAGCAGCCGAGCTGTGACTAGCGGGCTAGCCTCCGAGCAGTACTTC
CDR3 protein: CASSRAVTSGLASEQYF

D gene: -
J gene: TRBJ2-3
V gene: TRBV24-1
clone size: few
CDR3 DNA: TGTGCCACCAGTGATGTGGGACGACTAGGCGGCACAGATACGCAGTATTTT
CDR3 protein: CATSDVGRLGGTDTQYF

D gene: TRBD1
J gene: TRBJ1-2
V gene: TRBV24-1
clone size: -
CDR3 DNA: TGTGCCACCAGTGATCCGGGACAGCCCTATGGCTACACCTTC
CDR3 protein: CATSDPGQPYGYTF

D gene: TRBD1
J gene: TRBJ2-1
V gene: TRBV20-1
clone size: once
CDR3 DNA: TGCAGTGCTAGACCAGGACAGGGGAATGAGCAGTTCTTC
CDR3 protein: CSARPGQGNEQFF

D gene: -
J gene: TRBJ1-5
V gene: TRBV24-1
clone size: -
CDR3 DNA: TGTGCCACCAGTTCTAAGGGGCTCAATCAGCCCCAGCATTTT
CDR3 protein: CATSSKGLNQPQHF

D gene: -
J gene: TRBJ1-1
V gene: TRBV2
clone size: -
CDR3 DNA: TGTGCCAGCAGTGGGTCTGGCATGACTGAAGCTTTCTTT
CDR3 protein: CASSGSGMTEAFF

D gene: -
J gene: TRBJ2-3
V gene: TRBV7-2
clone size: -
CDR3 DNA: TGTGCCAGCAGGGTAGCGCCCGATACGCAGTATTTT
CDR3 protein: CASRVAPDTQYF

D gene: TRBD1
J gene: TRBJ1-6
V gene: TRBV27
clone size: few
CDR3 DNA: TGTGCCAGCAGAGTTAAGGGGGCGGGGAATTGGTCACCCCTCCACTTT
CDR3 protein: CASRVKGAGNWSPLHF

D gene: TRBD1
J gene: TRBJ2-7
V gene: TRBV19
clone size: few
CDR3 DNA: TGTGCCAGTAGTGACCAGGGGGCGTACGAGCAGTACTTC
CDR3 protein: CASSDQGAYEQYF

D gene: TRBD1
J gene: TRBJ1-2
V gene: TRBV10-3
clone size: few
CDR3 DNA: TGTGCCATCAGTTCGGGACAGGCCTATGGCTACACCTTC
CDR3 protein: CAISSGQAYGYTF

D gene: -
J gene: TRBJ2-1
V gene: TRBV9
clone size: -
CDR3 DNA: TGTGCCAGCAGCGCCGGGCACAATGAGCAGTTCTTC
CDR3 protein: CASSAGHNEQFF

D gene: -
J gene: TRBJ2-6
V gene: TRBV12-3/TRBV12-4
clone size: many
CDR3 DNA: TGTGCCAGCAGTTTCGAGGGGTCTGGGGCCAACGTCCTGACTTTC
CDR3 protein: CASSFEGSGANVLTF

D gene: -
J gene: TRBJ2-7
V gene: TRBV20-1
clone size: -
CDR3 DNA: TGCAGTGCCGCCGGAGGGTCGGACTACGAGCAGTACTTC
CDR3 protein: CSAAGGSDYEQYF

D gene: -
J gene: TRBJ2-7
V gene: TRBV18
clone size: -
CDR3 DNA: TGTGCCAGCTCACCAACGGAGTCCTACGAGCAGTACTTC
CDR3 protein: CASSPTESYEQYF

D gene: -
J gene: TRBJ1-1
V gene: TRBV12-3/TRBV12-4
clone size: many
CDR3 DNA: TGTGCCAGCAGCCTAGGACCCCCGGGCACTGAAGCTTTCTTT
CDR3 protein: CASSLGPPGTEAFF

D gene: -
J gene: TRBJ2-7
V gene: TRBV5-1
clone size: -
CDR3 DNA: TGCGCCAGCAGCGTACTCGCAGGGAGCTCCTACGAGCAGTACTTC
CDR3 protein: CASSVLAGSSYEQYF

D gene: -
J gene: TRBJ1-2
V gene: TRBV24-1
clone size: many
CDR3 DNA: TGTGCCACCAGTGATGGACAGAGCTATGGCTACACCTTC
CDR3 protein: CATSDGQSYGYTF

D gene: TRBD1
J gene: TRBJ1-6
V gene: TRBV4-2
clone size: many
CDR3 DNA: TGTGCCAGCAGCCTACGGACAGGGAGCTCCTATAATTCACCCCTCCACTTT
CDR3 protein: CASSLRTGSSYNSPLHF

D gene: TRBD2
J gene: TRBJ2-6
V gene: TRBV25-1
clone size: -
CDR3 DNA: TGTGCCAGCAGTGCAACTAGCGGGGGGCTCTCTGGGGCGAACGTCCTGACTTTC
CDR3 protein: CASSATSGGLSGANVLTF

D gene: -
J gene: TRBJ2-5
V gene: TRBV11-2
clone size: -
CDR3 DNA: TGTGCCAGCAGTCCAGCCACACCCCAAGAGACCCAGTACTTC
CDR3 protein: CASSPATPQETQYF